A single sample gave rise to the 22 T cell receptor beta chains below, sequenced in a study of OX40 agonist ivuxolimab in advanced cancers. Sequenced by immunoSEQ multiplex PCR; TCRdb stores in-frame clones only, minus some. The sample holds around 71,000 clones, around 86% seen once. Sequenced material: CD4+ or CD8+ T cells sorted from blood, taken in a trial of the OX40 agonist ivuxolimab. These receptors were taken from an adult with an advanced solid tumor such as melanoma, head and neck, liver or kidney cancer.

This chain joins TRBV10-3 and TRBJ1-2; D not certain. Trimming stripped 3 bases from V and 0 bases from J, with 11 bases between. Germline CDR1 ENHRY, CDR2 SYGVKD. CDR3 size: 15 residues. The CDR3 nucleotides read TGTGCCATCAGTGACCAGGTTCCTACTAACTATGGCTACACCTTC. It codes for CAISDQVPTNYGYTF.

The chain joins TRBV10-3 to TRBJ1-2; 9 bases align to TRBD1. Losses at the gene ends were 10 bases for V and 5 bases for J; bases not matched to a gene: 11. This CDR3 is 14 amino acids long. In germline, CDR1 is ENHRY, CDR2 SYGVKD. The CDR3 nucleotides read TGTGCCACAAATCTGGGACAGGGACTTTATGGCTACACCTTC. It yields the protein CATNLGQGLYGYTF.

This clone was seen more than once but under ten times. The V call is TRBV5-1, the J call TRBJ2-7, with 7 bases lining up with TRBD1. There are 15 residues in the CDR3. The germline V gene encodes CDR1 SGHRS and CDR2 YFSETQ. After removal of 4 bases from V and 2 bases from J, the junction contained 9 bases not matched to a gene. The CDR3 sequence: CASSTQSGQAYEQYF. The CDR3 region has the DNA TGCGCCAGCAGCACCCAATCCGGACAGGCCTACGAGCAGTACTTC.

The chain employs TRBV5-1 and TRBJ2-3, with TRBD2 matching over 12 bases. CDR1 is SGHRS, CDR2 YFSETQ, per germline. Losses at the gene ends were 4 bases for V and 5 bases for J; bases not matched to a gene: 8. The CDR3 is made up of 16 amino acids. In nucleotides, the CDR3 is TGCGCCAGCAGCCTAGTACTAGCGGGAGGAGGAGATACGCAGTATTTT. Translating it yields CASSLVLAGGGDTQYF.

The V call is TRBV4-1, the J call TRBJ2-5; D is ambiguous. V was pared by 0 bases and J by 3 bases, with 11 bases between. This CDR3 region has 15 residues. Germline V lookup: CDR1 MGHRA, CDR2 YSYEKL. The CDR3 sequence is CASSQERDTEETQYF. CDR3 bases: TGCGCCAGCAGCCAAGAACGCGACACGGAAGAGACCCAGTACTTC.

The chain uses TRBV10-3 and TRBJ2-7; 7 bases fit TRBD2. Germline loops: CDR1 ENHRY, CDR2 SYGVKD. With 6 bases clipped from V and 0 bases from J, the junction kept 11 bases outside the gene matches. The CDR3 extends over 16 amino acids. This CDR3 reads CAISDIRGVLSYEQYF. CDR3 DNA sequence: TGTGCCATCAGCGACATCCGGGGGGTACTCTCCTACGAGCAGTACTTC.

This chain uses TRBV6-5 with TRBJ1-1; maybe TRBD1 (5 bases). Germline CDR1 reads MNHEY; CDR2 reads SVGAGI. The CDR3 has 14 amino acids. Between the trimmed V and J ends, which lost 5 bases and 1 base, there was a span of 11 bases. The CDR3 spells CASSERTQNTEAFF. The CDR3 coding sequence is TGTGCCAGCAGTGAAAGGACACAGAACACTGAAGCTTTCTTT.

The chain has TRBV18 and TRBJ1-1; 7 bases are a match to TRBD1. In germline, CDR1 is KGHSH, CDR2 LQKENI. The CDR3 spans 16 residues. Trimming cost V 3 bases and J 4 bases; bases outside gene matches: 11. Here the CDR3 DNA reads TGTGCCAGCTCACCGTGGACCGGGACAGAGGGCACTGAAGCTTTCTTT. It specifies CASSPWTGTEGTEAFF.

This chain joins TRBV19 and TRBJ2-5; 11 bases align to TRBD2. The CDR3 extends over 16 amino acids. CDR1 LNHDA and CDR2 SQIVND come from the germline V gene (reference sequence). Trimming cost V 2 bases and J 5 bases; bases outside gene matches: 7. CDR3 sequence: CASSISSGRETETQYF. The CDR3, as DNA: TGTGCCAGTAGTATAAGTAGCGGGAGGGAAACGGAGACCCAGTACTTC. Drawing the rest from reference TRBV19 and TRBJ2-5, the complete variable domain is DGGITQSPKYLFRKEGQNVTLSCEQNLNHDAMYWYRQDPGQGLRLIYYSQIVNDFQKGDIAEGYSVSREKKESFPLTVTSAQKNPTAFYLCASSISSGRETETQYFGPGTRLLVL.

The chain links TRBV9 to TRBJ2-1, with 12 bases matching TRBD1. Germline CDR1 is SGDLS and CDR2 is YYNGEE. The junction had 1 base not matched to a gene; V was cut back by 1 base and J by 8 bases. The length of the CDR3 is 14 residues. DNA for the CDR3: TGTGCCAGCAGCGTACGGGACAGGGGGCATGAGCAGTTCTTC. Translating it yields CASSVRDRGHEQFF.

The rearrangement uses TRBV4-2 and TRBJ1-2; tentatively, D is TRBD1 (6 bases). Trimming shortened V by 4 bases and J by 8 bases, and 11 bases separated the two germline ends. Germline-derived CDR1 and CDR2 are LGHNA and YNFKEQ. The CDR3 totals 12 residues. CDR3 in amino acids: CASSLQGGGYTF. DNA for the CDR3: TGTGCCAGCAGCCTACAGGGTGGCGGCTACACCTTC.

The rearrangement links TRBV27 to TRBJ1-2, with 9 positions matching TRBD1. This CDR3 is 14 amino acids long. Unmatched junction bases numbered 3, after V lost 3 bases and J lost 4 bases. CDR1 is MNHEY and CDR2 is SMNVEV in the germline V gene (reference sequence). This CDR3 is CASSFSGQGYGYTF. The CDR3 coding sequence is TGTGCCAGCAGTTTCTCGGGACAGGGCTATGGCTACACCTTC.

In this sample, this clone turned up a few times. The rearrangement links TRBV7-2 to TRBJ2-1; 12 bases map to TRBD2. The CDR3 sequence is 16 residues long. Trimming removed 5 bases from V and 8 bases from J; junction bases left unmatched: 10. Looked up from germline, CDR1 is SGHTA and CDR2 is FQGNSA. CDR3 loop: CASSVSTSGRVDEQFF. DNA of the CDR3: TGTGCCAGCAGCGTCTCGACTAGCGGGAGAGTAGATGAGCAGTTCTTC.

This chain connects TRBV21-1 to TRBJ1-3; TRBD1, the D gene given by the table, was not confirmed from the DNA. TRBV21-1 is described as a pseudogene. The CDR3 is 20 residues long. The CDR3 nucleotides are TGTGCCAGCAGCCGAAAAAGAACAGGGGCCCTCACCGGGCCTGGAAACACCATATATTTT. Translated, it gives CASSRKRTGALTGPGNTIYF.

This clone was seen only once. The CDR3 bases are TGTGCCTGGAGTGTACTTGGAGATACGCAGTATTTT. As protein: CAWSVLGDTQYF. This sequence joins TRBV30 and TRBJ2-3; D is uncertain. CDR1 is GTSNPN and CDR2 is SVGIG in the germline V gene (reference sequence). The CDR3 runs 12 residues. V was pared by 0 bases and J by 5 bases, with 6 bases between.

This rearrangement joins TRBV25-1 to TRBJ2-1, with D unresolved. The V end lost 2 bases, the J end lost 0 bases, and 8 bases lay between the germline ends. Germline V CDR1 and CDR2: MGHDK, SYGVNS. CDR3 length: 15 residues. The CDR3 sequence: CASSERVGSYNEQFF. CDR3 DNA: TGTGCCAGCAGTGAAAGGGTAGGCTCCTACAATGAGCAGTTCTTC.

The chain links TRBV7-7 to TRBJ2-6; unclear D gene. The CDR3 has 15 residues. Trimming removed 1 base at V and 0 bases at J, with 4 bases between. Germline V gene lookup returns CDR1 SSHAT and CDR2 FNYEAQ (reference sequence). The DNA for the CDR3 is TGTGCCAGCAGCTTAGGGGGCTCTGGGGCCAACGTCCTGACTTTC. It yields the protein CASSLGGSGANVLTF.

The V and J genes are TRBV28 and TRBJ2-6; 7 bases match TRBD1. The germline gives CDR1 MDHEN, CDR2 SYDVKM. The ends lost 2 bases at V and 0 bases at J; junction bases unmatched: 7. The length of the CDR3 is 18 residues. This CDR3 reads CASSLQPGQSSGANVLTF. The CDR3 DNA follows: TGTGCCAGCAGTTTACAACCGGGACAGAGCTCTGGGGCCAACGTCCTGACTTTC.

The chain carries TRBV18 and TRBJ1-1; D gene uncertain. The CDR3 contains 12 residues. Trimming took 3 bases from V and 1 from J, leaving 3 bases between them. Germline V CDR1 and CDR2: KGHSH, LQKENI. The CDR3 DNA is TGTGCCAGCTCACCGGCGAACACTGAAGCTTTCTTT. It translates to CASSPANTEAFF.

This clone was observed once. The CDR3 loop is CAISPTGTMPNEQYF. The CDR3 nucleotides read TGTGCCATCAGTCCCACCGGGACTATGCCCAACGAGCAGTACTTC. V gene TRBV10-3 combines with J gene TRBJ2-7, with TRBD2 matching over 7 bases. V shed 5 bases and J 5 bases; nucleotides not matched to a gene: 12. The CDR3 contains 15 residues. Germline lookup yields CDR1 ENHRY and CDR2 SYGVKD.

V and J are TRBV7-2 and TRBJ2-7; 8 nucleotides line up with TRBD2. J gave up 4 bases and V 1 base, and 6 bases lay outside the gene matches. Germline V lookup: CDR1 SGHTA, CDR2 FQGNSA. The CDR3 spans 15 residues. The CDR3: CASSLESSGRYEQYF. DNA for the CDR3: TGTGCCAGCAGCTTAGAGTCCAGCGGGAGATACGAGCAGTACTTC.

This chain joins TRBV4-3 and TRBJ1-5; D ambiguous. The germline V and J ends were trimmed by 2 bases and 4 bases, with 9 bases remaining between them. This CDR3 has 14 residues. The germline gives CDR1 LGHNA, CDR2 YSLEER. CDR3 sequence (DNA): TGCGCCAGCAGCCAAACTCTCGAAAATCAGCCCCAGCATTTT. Its protein is CASSQTLENQPQHF.